The 5 T cell receptor beta chains listed next were all sequenced from one sample in a study of CD8 T cells in ankylosing spondylitis. TCRdb re-called the 5' RACE reads with MiXCR, one entry per CDR3 protein. The repertoire holds about 210,000 distinct CDR3 sequences, with around 8% as singletons. The sequencing input was blood, either unsorted or a sorted T cell fraction (not recorded which). The source is a female donor with ankylosing spondylitis or in good health (not recorded which).

The chain is built from TRBV20-1 and TRBJ2-3, with D tentatively TRBD1 (6 bases). This CDR3 is built from 15 residues. Per the germline V gene, CDR1 is DFQATT and CDR2 is SNEGSKA (reference sequence). V lost 6 bases and J lost 1, with 17 bases in between. The CDR3 loop is CSAPDRGRGTDTQYF. The CDR3 DNA is TGCAGTGCCCCGGACAGAGGGCGGGGCACAGATACGCAGTATTTT.

The sample holds many counts of this clonotype. The chain recombines TRBV6-6 with TRBJ2-1; D is unresolved. The CDR3 spans 13 residues. Between the trimmed V and J ends, which lost 5 bases and 10 bases, there was a span of 15 bases. Germline CDR1 and CDR2: MNHNY and SVGAGI (reference sequence). This CDR3 is CASSPPGGREQFF. CDR3 in DNA: TGTGCCAGCAGTCCGCCTGGTGGACGGGAGCAGTTCTTC.

With regard to this clonotype: A much more abundant neighbour one base away suggests this may be a read error. V usage is TRBV18 and J usage is TRBJ1-6; tentative D call: TRBD1 (6 bases). CDR1 KGHSH and CDR2 LQKENI come from the germline V gene. The CDR3 runs 14 residues. Trimming took 8 bases from V and 7 from J, leaving 15 bases between them. CDR3 sequence reads: CASPQGGGNSPLHF. The CDR3 nucleotides read TGTGCCAGCCCCCAAGGGGGGGGGAATTCACCCCTCCACTTT.

This clonotype was seen many times. V gene TRBV10-3 combines with J gene TRBJ2-1; tentatively, D is TRBD2 (6 bases). Germline loops: CDR1 ENHRY, CDR2 SYGVKD. This CDR3 contains 13 residues. V lost 0 bases, J lost 7 bases, and 7 bases lay in between. In DNA, the CDR3 is TGTGCCATCAGTGAGTCGCGGGAAAATGAGCAGTTCTTC. Translation gives CAISESRENEQFF.

Turning to this clonotype: This may stem from a read error, because a much larger clone lies one nucleotide away. The CDR3 here is CSARAGYQEAQYF. The DNA of the CDR3 is TGCAGTGCTAGGGCCGGATACCAAGAGGCCCAGTACTTC. The rearrangement links TRBV20-1 to TRBJ2-5; D unclear. The CDR3 length is 13 residues. Germline CDR1 DFQATT, CDR2 SNEGSKA (reference sequence).